The entry below gives a single TCR beta chain sequence along with its context. These data belong to a study of blood T cell repertoires in COVID-19. Study-wide background: Acute-phase and convalescent COVID-19 samples originated in the United States, Italy and Spain. T cells, B-cell-depleted T cells, or PBMCs supplied cDNA or gDNA.

CDR1 and CDR2 from the germline V gene are SGHTA and FQGNSA. The CDR3 is made up of 13 amino acids. The V and J ends lost 5 bases and 6 bases respectively, with 12 bases between them. Data came from immunoSEQ multiplex PCR; TCRdb stores just in-frame clones and leaves some out. The data show 80,000 to 130,000 clones, with roughly 92% seen just once and roughly 5% held by the top ten. Sequenced sample: peripheral blood. The chain carries TRBV7-2 and TRBJ2-3, with D tentatively TRBD2 (5 bases). This sequence originates from a man between 65 and 85 years old with acute or convalescent COVID-19. Written as DNA, the CDR3 is TGTGCCAGCAGCACTAGTCTGGACGATACGCAGTATTTT. Translating gives CASSTSLDDTQYF.